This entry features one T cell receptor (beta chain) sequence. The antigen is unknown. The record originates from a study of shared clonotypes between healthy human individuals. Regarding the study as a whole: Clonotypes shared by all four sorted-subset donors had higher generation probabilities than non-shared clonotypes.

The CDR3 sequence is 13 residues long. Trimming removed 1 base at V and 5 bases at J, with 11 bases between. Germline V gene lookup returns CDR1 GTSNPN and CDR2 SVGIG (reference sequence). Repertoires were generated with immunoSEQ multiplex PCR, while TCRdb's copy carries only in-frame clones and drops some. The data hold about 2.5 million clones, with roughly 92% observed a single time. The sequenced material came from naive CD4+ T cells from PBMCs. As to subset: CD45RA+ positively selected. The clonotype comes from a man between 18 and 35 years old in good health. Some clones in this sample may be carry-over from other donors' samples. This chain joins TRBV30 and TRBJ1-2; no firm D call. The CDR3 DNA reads TGTGCCTGGAGTGAAGGGTTTGGATATGGCTACACCTTC. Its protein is CAWSEGFGYGYTF. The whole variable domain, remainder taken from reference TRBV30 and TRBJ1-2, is SQTIHQWPATLVQPVGSPLSLECTVEGTSNPNLYWYRQAAGRGLQLLFYSVGIGQISSEVPQNLSASRPQDRQFILSSKKLLLSDSGFYLCAWSEGFGYGYTFGSGTRLTVV.